The 30 T cell receptor beta chains reported below all come from one sample, sequenced in a study of T-cell memory formation after mild COVID-19. TCRdb redid the calling of the 5' RACE reads with MiXCR, one entry per CDR3 protein. This table has tens of thousands of distinct CDR3 sequences, 15% to 20% appearing once. Sequencing input: PBMCs or a T cell subset sorted from them (not recorded which). The receptors derive from an adult woman who had mild COVID-19 (a few samples of this study predate the infection). Cell type and time point are not known.

This clonotype was found a few times. CDR3 in DNA: TGTGCCAGCAGCTTCGGACTAGCGGGGGGCAGGAATGAGCAGTTCTTC. It specifies CASSFGLAGGRNEQFF. This chain connects TRBV7-2 to TRBJ2-1; TRBD2 matches at 14 bases. The CDR3 is 16 residues long. J gave up 7 bases and V 3 bases, and 5 bases lay outside the gene matches. CDR1 is SGHTA and CDR2 is FQGNSA in the germline V gene.

The rearrangement links TRBV7-9 to TRBJ2-7, with a possible D match to TRBD2 (5 bases). Germline-derived CDR1 and CDR2 are SEHNR and FQNEAQ (reference sequence). V dropped 1 base and J dropped 4 bases, with 14 bases sitting between them. The CDR3 totals 15 residues. The CDR3 here is CASSLGSSGEYEQYF. The CDR3 coding sequence is TGTGCCAGCAGCTTAGGTTCCAGCGGAGAGTACGAGCAGTACTTC.

The chain carries TRBV2 and TRBJ1-1, with D tentatively TRBD1 (6 bases). Between the trimmed V and J ends, which lost 3 bases and 1 base, there was a span of 9 bases. The germline V gene encodes CDR1 SNHLY and CDR2 FYNNEI. The CDR3 contains 14 residues. The DNA of the CDR3 is TGTGCCAGCAGTGATTGGGGGCCGAACACTGAAGCTTTCTTT. It specifies CASSDWGPNTEAFF.

This clonotype was observed a handful of times. The rearrangement joins TRBV4-1 to TRBJ2-7; a weak D match, TRBD2 (6 bases). Germline loops: CDR1 MGHRA, CDR2 YSYEKL. The CDR3 is 15 amino acids. V was clipped by 3 bases and J by 0 bases, with 12 bases between them. The DNA for the CDR3 is TGCGCCAGCAGCCACCCCGGGGGAAGCTCCTACGAGCAGTACTTC. Translation: CASSHPGGSSYEQYF.

DNA for the CDR3: TGTGCCAGCAGTTACCTCGCGTTTGAATACGAGCAGTACTTC. This sequence encodes CASSYLAFEYEQYF. This chain joins TRBV6-5 and TRBJ2-7; no clear D. CDR1 and CDR2 (germline): MNHEY, SVGAGI. Trimming took off 2 bases at V and 4 bases at J, with 12 bases between the two ends. The CDR3 extends over 14 amino acids.

This clonotype occurred a few times. V is TRBV19 and J is TRBJ1-1; D gene unclear. The CDR3 consists of 15 residues. Germline CDR1 reads LNHDA; CDR2 reads SQIVND (reference sequence). Trimming pared 3 bases from V and 1 base from J, leaving 12 bases between. The CDR3 loop is CASSIGGRTNTEAFF. In DNA, the CDR3 is TGTGCCAGTAGTATTGGAGGGAGGACGAACACTGAAGCTTTCTTT.

This clonotype was seen only a few times. The CDR3 DNA is TGTGCCAGCAGGACTAGCGGGAGGGCCTCCGGGGAGCTGTTTTTT. Its protein product is CASRTSGRASGELFF. V is TRBV6-2 or TRBV6-3 and J is TRBJ2-2; TRBD2 aligns across 14 bases. Germline CDR1 reads MNHEY; CDR2 reads SVGEGT. The V gene end was trimmed by 6 bases and the J gene end by 6 bases; junction bases not matched to a gene: 3. This CDR3 is 15 amino acids long.

This clonotype was observed at least ten times. The chain employs TRBV29-1 and TRBJ2-7; 14 bases are shared with TRBD2. CDR3 length equals 17 residues. Germline V CDR1 and CDR2: SQVTM, ANQGSEA. The V gene end was trimmed by 5 bases and the J gene end by 3 bases; junction bases not matched to a gene: 12. CDR3 sequence: CSVLPGPGLAGDYEQYF. The CDR3 DNA reads TGCAGCGTTCTCCCCGGCCCGGGACTAGCGGGGGACTACGAGCAGTACTTC.

The chain joins TRBV13 to TRBJ1-2; D gene unclear. V was shortened by 7 bases and J by 5 bases, with 14 bases between the two germline ends. This CDR3 region has 13 residues. CDR1 and CDR2 (germline): PRHDT, FYEKMQ (reference sequence). Here the CDR3 DNA reads TGTGCCAGCACCAATACGGTGGGTTATGGCTACACCTTC. Its protein product is CASTNTVGYGYTF.

This chain joins TRBV7-6 and TRBJ2-2, with TRBD2 as a possible D gene (6 bases). Germline-derived CDR1 and CDR2 are SGHVS and FNYEAQ. Trimming pared 1 base from V and 7 bases from J, leaving 13 bases between. This CDR3 is built from 15 residues. The CDR3 here is CASSLDGGGSGELFF. For the CDR3, the DNA is TGTGCCAGCAGCTTAGATGGGGGAGGAAGCGGGGAGCTGTTTTTT.

The chain couples TRBV2 to TRBJ2-1; no clear D. CDR1 and CDR2 (germline): SNHLY, FYNNEI. Deletions cut 6 bases from V and 6 bases from J, with 9 bases between. The CDR3 has 12 residues. In DNA form, the CDR3 reads TGTGCCAGCAGCGCCGAAGTCAATGAGCAGTTCTTC. Translation: CASSAEVNEQFF. Supplemented by reference TRBV2 and TRBJ2-1, the full variable domain reads EPEVTQTPSHQVTQMGQEVILRCVPISNHLYFYWYRQILGQKVEFLVSFYNNEISEKSEIFDDQFSVERPDGSNFTLKIRSTKLEDSAMYFCASSAEVNEQFFGPGTRLTVL.

This clonotype occurred a few times. V and J are TRBV6-5 and TRBJ2-3; possibly TRBD2 for D (7 bases). V lost 3 bases to trimming and J lost 2 bases, with 18 bases between them. CDR1 is MNHEY, CDR2 SVGAGI, per germline. There are 17 residues in the CDR3. The CDR3 region is CASSYREAGDPTDTQYF. The CDR3 DNA sequence: TGTGCCAGCAGTTATCGGGAGGCAGGGGACCCCACAGATACGCAGTATTTT.

J is TRBJ2-7 and V is TRBV29-1; 9 bases line up with TRBD1. Germline V lookup: CDR1 SQVTM, CDR2 ANQGSEA. Germline trimming cut 7 bases from V and 3 bases from J; bases unmatched to any gene: 10. The CDR3 extends over 14 amino acids. CDR3 nucleotides: TGCAGCGCCATGGGACAGGGCATATTCTACGAGCAGTACTTC. This sequence encodes CSAMGQGIFYEQYF.

This clonotype was seen a handful of times. This CDR3 reads CASSYVQGETQYF. The CDR3 DNA reads TGTGCCAGCAGTTACGTTCAGGGAGAGACCCAGTACTTC. The chain employs TRBV6-5 and TRBJ2-5; a possible D gene is TRBD1 (5 bases). The germline CDR1 and CDR2 sequences are MNHEY and SVGAGI. This CDR3 has 13 residues. Trimming shortened V by 2 bases and J by 4 bases, and 8 bases separated the two germline ends.

The sample holds a few counts of this clonotype. As DNA, the CDR3 is TGCAGTGCTAGAGATCCGGGACTAGCGGGCCCCTTAAGCACAGATACGCAGTATTTT. The encoded protein is CSARDPGLAGPLSTDTQYF. The chain joins TRBV20-1 to TRBJ2-3; 12 bases line up with TRBD2. The J segment lost 0 bases and the V segment lost 0 bases, leaving 10 bases of the junction unmatched. The CDR3 contains 19 residues. Germline CDR1 reads DFQATT; CDR2 reads SNEGSKA (reference sequence).

With respect to this clonotype: At one boundary the junction diverges from the germline segment, which might be a read error. This sequence joins TRBV6-2 or TRBV6-3 and TRBJ2-3; the D call may be TRBD1 or TRBD2 (7 bases each). Germline-derived CDR1 and CDR2 are MNHEY and SVGEGT. The CDR3 sequence is 12 residues long. The CDR3 DNA reads as TGTGCCAGCAGTTACGGGGAGGGGGCGCAATATTTT. Amino acid sequence: CASSYGEGAQYF.

V and J are TRBV4-3 and TRBJ1-1; 9 bases are a match to TRBD1. CDR1 LGHNA and CDR2 YSLEER come from the germline V gene. Germline trimming cut 4 bases from V and 8 bases from J; bases unmatched to any gene: 11. The CDR3 is made up of 15 amino acids. In nucleotides, the CDR3 is TGCGCCAGCAGCCCCAGGGGGGACAGGGTAGAAGAAGCTTTCTTT. Its protein product is CASSPRGDRVEEAFF.

The table lists this clonotype with a few counts. V is TRBV20-1 and J is TRBJ2-1; 9 positions agree with TRBD2. Unmatched junction bases numbered 12, after V lost 4 bases and J lost 5 bases. Germline lookup yields CDR1 DFQATT and CDR2 SNEGSKA (reference sequence). This CDR3 contains 16 residues. CDR3 in amino acids: CSAIPLGAGGHNEQFF. The CDR3 DNA reads as TGCAGTGCTATACCCCTGGGAGCGGGAGGCCACAATGAGCAGTTCTTC.

V usage is TRBV7-9 and J usage is TRBJ2-3, with 9 bases aligning to TRBD2. The junction had 1 base not matched to a gene; V was cut back by 1 base and J by 2 bases. CDR3 length: 15 residues. The germline CDR1 and CDR2 sequences are SEHNR and FQNEAQ (reference sequence). CDR3 loop: CASSLGLADTDTQYF. In nucleotides, the CDR3 is TGTGCCAGCAGCTTAGGACTAGCGGACACAGATACGCAGTATTTT.

The rearrangement joins TRBV12-3 or TRBV12-4 to TRBJ2-3; D remains unclear. V was clipped by 3 bases and J by 6 bases, with 10 bases between them. The CDR3 runs 13 residues. The CDR3, as DNA: TGTGCCAGCAGTTTCGCAGGAGTTGATACGCAGTATTTT. This translates into CASSFAGVDTQYF.

The chain combines TRBV4-3 with TRBJ2-2; 7 nucleotides line up with TRBD1. This CDR3 is built from 15 residues. The germline V gene has CDR1 LGHNA and CDR2 YSLEER. The trim removed 5 bases at V and 4 bases at J, leaving 7 bases unmatched. CDR3 nucleotide sequence: TGCGCCAGCAGCATACGACAGGGAGCCACCGGGGAGCTGTTTTTT. This gives the protein CASSIRQGATGELFF.

Judged by abundance, this clonotype is medium-sized. The chain joins TRBV7-8 to TRBJ2-2; TRBD1 or TRBD2 may be the D gene (6 bases each). CDR1 is SGHVS, CDR2 FQNEAQ, per germline. The CDR3 extends over 18 amino acids. The ends were cut back, 3 bases at V and 4 bases at J, with 21 bases in the middle. This chain's CDR3 is CASSFFWNREDGTGELFF. CDR3 in DNA: TGTGCCAGCAGCTTTTTTTGGAACAGGGAGGACGGCACCGGGGAGCTGTTTTTT.

The chain joins TRBV12-3 or TRBV12-4 to TRBJ1-5; D is possibly TRBD1 (5 bases). Trimming pared 3 bases from V and 6 bases from J, leaving 12 bases between. The CDR3 is made up of 14 amino acids. The CDR3 here is CASSFGGSGQPQHF. The CDR3 region has the DNA TGTGCCAGCAGTTTCGGGGGATCGGGTCAGCCCCAGCATTTT.

This clonotype was observed a handful of times. The rearrangement uses TRBV12-3 or TRBV12-4 and TRBJ2-3; the D is unclear. This CDR3 comprises 15 residues. V shed 1 base and J shed 1 base, with 9 bases lying between them. The CDR3 DNA reads as TGTGCCAGCAGTTTAGTTGGGCAGGGCACAGATACGCAGTATTTT. Protein sequence: CASSLVGQGTDTQYF.

This clonotype showed up just a few times. CDR3 amino acids: CSARDFSGRSDEQYF. The CDR3 DNA sequence: TGCAGTGCTAGAGATTTTAGCGGGAGAAGCGACGAGCAGTACTTC. The chain has TRBV20-1 and TRBJ2-7, with 9 bases matching TRBD2. This CDR3 comprises 15 residues. Germline CDR1 reads DFQATT; CDR2 reads SNEGSKA (reference sequence). The junction had 8 bases not matched to a gene; V was cut back by 0 bases and J by 5 bases.

J is TRBJ2-7 and V is TRBV12-2; TRBD1, the table's D call, was not compared with the DNA. TRBV12-2 is a recognized pseudogene. This CDR3 comprises 15 residues. The CDR3 is CASRLEGLGNYEQYF. For the CDR3, the DNA is TGTGCAAGTCGCTTAGAGGGACTGGGGAACTACGAGCAGTACTTC.

In its sample, this clonotype was seen a few times. The V call is TRBV6-2 or TRBV6-3, the J call TRBJ2-1; TRBD2 matches at 8 bases. Germline V gene lookup returns CDR1 MNHEY and CDR2 SVGEGT. The CDR3 is made up of 14 amino acids. V shed 2 bases and J 10 bases; nucleotides not matched to a gene: 7. CDR3 in amino acids: CASSYPAREGEQFF. CDR3 sequence (DNA): TGTGCCAGCAGTTACCCCGCTCGGGAGGGGGAGCAGTTCTTC.

The table lists this clonotype with many counts. This chain connects TRBV7-3 to TRBJ2-1; 12 nucleotides match TRBD2. CDR1 and CDR2 from the germline V gene are SGHTA and FQGTGA. The ends lost 3 bases at V and 4 bases at J; junction bases unmatched: 1. This CDR3 is 15 amino acids long. As DNA, the CDR3 is TGTGCCAGCAGCTTGGGGACTAGCGGGTACAATGAGCAGTTCTTC. Its protein is CASSLGTSGYNEQFF.

This clonotype occurred a few times. The gene calls are TRBV7-7 and TRBJ2-1; D possibly corresponds to TRBD1 (6 bases). Germline V CDR1 and CDR2: SSHAT, FNYEAQ (reference sequence). The CDR3 is made up of 15 amino acids. The V gene lost 3 bases and the J gene lost 6 bases, with 15 bases spanning the gap. CDR3 in DNA: TGTGCCAGCAGCTTGGGGGCCGGGTTCGCCAATGAGCAGTTCTTC. It codes for CASSLGAGFANEQFF.

This clonotype was seen ten or more times. V gene TRBV4-2 combines with J gene TRBJ2-1, with TRBD1 matching 9 bases. The CDR3 sequence is 15 residues long. Trimming cost V 1 base and J 7 bases; bases outside gene matches: 5. Germline V CDR1 and CDR2: LGHNA, YNFKEQ. DNA of the CDR3: TGTGCCAGCAGCCAAGGCCGGGACAGGGTTAATGAGCAGTTCTTC. Its translation is CASSQGRDRVNEQFF.